One and the same sample provided the 27 T cell receptor beta chains below, sequenced in a study of graft-versus-host responses after intestinal transplantation (dated by TCRdb to the early 2020s). Per the publication, the time point label means: cells obtained before transplantation from donor or recipient. These TCRs are of unknown antigen specificity. The method behind the library was the immunoSEQ multiplex PCR assay. TCRdb took this table from immuneACCESS and kept in-frame rearrangements with V and J called. Such tables lack part of the clones; where checked against another copy, unresolved V genes explain under half of the gap, and the rest is unexplained. Across this sample there are 80,000 to 100,000 clones, with under 90% seen only once. 0.095% to 0.11% of the sample lies in the top ten. The sequenced sample was unstimulated CD4+ T cells sorted from spleen or lymph node cells, obtained before intestinal transplant. These receptor sequences come from a human donor who received an intestinal transplant.

The rearrangement uses TRBV6-5 and TRBJ2-7; 8 bases line up with TRBD1. This CDR3 is 15 amino acids long. V lost 2 bases to trimming and J lost 2 bases; unmatched junction nucleotides: 5. The V gene's germline CDR1 is MNHEY and CDR2 SVGAGI. The CDR3, as DNA: TGTGCCAGCAGTTACGAGGACAGGGCTCCCTACGAGCAGTACTTC. Translated, it gives CASSYEDRAPYEQYF.

The chain is built from TRBV5-4 and TRBJ2-1; maybe TRBD2 (7 bases). The CDR3 is made up of 14 amino acids. V was clipped by 1 base and J by 6 bases, with 11 bases between them. Germline V CDR1 and CDR2: SGHNT, YYREEE (reference sequence). CDR3 coding DNA: TGTGCCAGCAGCTTGTACGGGGGGCGCAATGAGCAGTTCTTC. Translated, it gives CASSLYGGRNEQFF.

This clone is a singleton in its sample. The chain couples TRBV10-3 to TRBJ2-1, with D unresolved. The ends were cut back, 11 bases at V and 4 bases at J, with 21 bases in the middle. Germline CDR1 ENHRY, CDR2 SYGVKD. This CDR3 region has 15 residues. CDR3 region: CAPKKEQPKYNEQFF. The CDR3 nucleotides are TGTGCCCCCAAAAAAGAACAGCCAAAATACAATGAGCAGTTCTTC.

J is TRBJ2-2 and V is TRBV10-1; D is perhaps TRBD1 (6 bases). V was pared by 4 bases and J by 4 bases, with 13 bases between. This CDR3 contains 15 residues. Germline CDR1 and CDR2: WNHNN and SYGVQD (reference sequence). This CDR3 reads CASSAGMGATGELFF. For the CDR3, the DNA is TGCGCCAGCAGTGCGGGAATGGGGGCCACCGGGGAGCTGTTTTTT.

The V gene is TRBV10-3, the J gene TRBJ2-3, with 9 bases fitting TRBD2. The CDR3 has 15 amino acids. The V gene end was trimmed by 4 bases and the J gene end by 5 bases; junction bases not matched to a gene: 7. Germline V gene data show CDR1 as ENHRY and CDR2 as SYGVKD. The CDR3 DNA reads as TGTGCCATCAGTGCCAGCGGGGGGCTAGTAGATACGCAGTATTTT. This gives the protein CAISASGGLVDTQYF.

The V and J genes are TRBV27 and TRBJ2-4; 8 bases map to TRBD2. This CDR3 contains 13 residues. The V gene end was trimmed by 6 bases and the J gene end by 7 bases; junction bases not matched to a gene: 5. Germline CDR1 MNHEY, CDR2 SMNVEV (reference sequence). CDR3 DNA: TGTGCCAGCAGACGGACTAGCAGTAACATTCAGTACTTC. Protein sequence: CASRRTSSNIQYF.

The genes are TRBV5-1 and TRBJ2-7, with TRBD2 matching over 10 bases. Germline trimming cut 3 bases from V and 0 bases from J; bases unmatched to any gene: 3. The CDR3 extends over 15 amino acids. Germline assignment: CDR1 SGHRS and CDR2 YFSETQ. CDR3 region: CASSSSGGSSYEQYF. For the CDR3, the DNA is TGCGCCAGCAGCTCTAGCGGGGGCAGCTCCTACGAGCAGTACTTC.

The chain couples TRBV5-6 to TRBJ2-7; 7 bases line up with TRBD1. The trim removed 7 bases at V and 0 bases at J, leaving 7 bases unmatched. The germline V gene encodes CDR1 SGHDT and CDR2 YYEEEE. The CDR3 runs 14 residues. CDR3 region: CASQGQDRSYEQYF. As DNA, the CDR3 is TGTGCCAGCCAAGGACAGGACCGCTCCTACGAGCAGTACTTC.

Only one count was recorded for this clone. Here the CDR3 DNA reads TGTGCCAGCAGCGGGACAGGGGTGAACACTGAAGCTTTCTTT. Its translation: CASSGTGVNTEAFF. The chain links TRBV7-6 to TRBJ1-1; TRBD1 agrees at 10 bases. This CDR3 spans 14 amino acids. Looked up from germline, CDR1 is SGHVS and CDR2 is FNYEAQ. J gave up 0 bases and V 5 bases, and 0 bases lay outside the gene matches.

The chain carries TRBV19 and TRBJ2-1, with 9 bases that match TRBD1. The CDR3 length is 15 residues. The trim removed 1 base at V and 4 bases at J, leaving 2 bases unmatched. Per the germline V gene, CDR1 is LNHDA and CDR2 is SQIVND (reference sequence). CDR3 sequence (DNA): TGTGCCAGTAGTATAGTGGGACAGGGTTACAATGAGCAGTTCTTC. It yields the protein CASSIVGQGYNEQFF.

This chain uses TRBV27 with TRBJ2-7; TRBD1 matches 7 bases. CDR1 and CDR2 from the germline V gene are MNHEY and SMNVEV (reference sequence). This CDR3 has 15 residues. Trimming took 2 bases from V and 3 from J; bases not matched to a gene: 7. The CDR3 protein is CASSLDRDVIYEQYF. In nucleotides, the CDR3 is TGTGCCAGCAGTTTAGACAGGGACGTTATCTACGAGCAGTACTTC.

The chain uses TRBV7-8 and TRBJ1-5; D remains ambiguous. Deletions cut 8 bases from V and 4 bases from J, with 15 bases between. CDR1 and CDR2 from the germline V gene are SGHVS and FQNEAQ. The CDR3 consists of 14 residues. CDR3 sequence: CASGQTGLNQPQHF. CDR3 DNA sequence: TGTGCCAGCGGCCAAACGGGTCTAAATCAGCCCCAGCATTTT.

This chain uses TRBV29-1 with TRBJ2-3; 7 nucleotides agree with TRBD1. V was clipped by 6 bases and J by 4 bases; unmatched bases: 7. From germline, CDR1 is SQVTM and CDR2 ANQGSEA. The CDR3 length is 13 residues. CDR3 coding DNA: TGCAGCGTAAAAGACAGGGTCCCAGATACGCAGTATTTT. As protein: CSVKDRVPDTQYF.

Points on this clone: The identical CDR3 is also encoded by other nucleotide sequences in the sample. This chain links TRBV6-5 with TRBJ1-2, with a tentative D call TRBD1 (5 bases). Deletions cut 3 bases from V and 3 bases from J, with 8 bases between. CDR1 and CDR2 (germline): MNHEY, SVGAGI. The CDR3 is made up of 13 amino acids. As DNA, the CDR3 is TGTGCCAGCAGTTATACCAGGGACTATGGCTACACCTTC. This encodes CASSYTRDYGYTF.

This clone was recorded once. The rearrangement uses TRBV19 and TRBJ2-2, with 8 positions matching TRBD1. The V gene end was trimmed by 1 base and the J gene end by 5 bases; junction bases not matched to a gene: 3. Germline V gene sequence: CDR1 LNHDA, CDR2 SQIVND (reference sequence). This CDR3 spans 15 amino acids. As DNA, the CDR3 is TGTGCCAGTAGTATAGGGGACAGGAATACCGGGGAGCTGTTTTTT. Translating it yields CASSIGDRNTGELFF.

The chain couples TRBV4-1 to TRBJ2-7; weak D call: TRBD2 (6 bases). Germline V CDR1 and CDR2: MGHRA, YSYEKL. V was clipped by 0 bases and J by 6 bases, with 15 bases between them. The CDR3 runs to 15 residues. CDR3 DNA sequence: TGCGCCAGCAGCCAAGATCCCCAGGGTAGCGGCGAGCAGTACTTC. Encoded protein: CASSQDPQGSGEQYF.

The sample holds one count of this clone. This chain links TRBV7-9 with TRBJ2-2; D is ambiguous. Germline CDR1 reads SEHNR; CDR2 reads FQNEAQ (reference sequence). Trimming took off 3 bases at V and 3 bases at J, with 14 bases between the two ends. The CDR3 has 16 amino acids. In DNA form, the CDR3 reads TGTGCCAGCAGCTTGCCCCTGGGTCGGGACACCGGGGAGCTGTTTTTT. Encoded protein: CASSLPLGRDTGELFF.

This clone came up a few times. This chain connects TRBV6-6 to TRBJ1-5, with a weak D call TRBD1 (6 bases). V shed 4 bases and J shed 0 bases, with 10 bases lying between them. Germline-derived CDR1 and CDR2 are MNHNY and SVGAGI (reference sequence). This CDR3 is built from 15 residues. As DNA, the CDR3 is TGTGCCAGCAGTTTGGACAGTTATAGCAATCAGCCCCAGCATTTT. As protein: CASSLDSYSNQPQHF.

The rearrangement joins TRBV6-1 to TRBJ2-7; 7 bases are shared with TRBD1. The CDR3 spans 12 residues. Germline CDR1 is MNHNS and CDR2 is SASEGT. With V trimmed by 7 bases and J by 5 bases, 5 bases remained unmatched. CDR3 DNA sequence: TGTGCCAGCACCGAAGGGGGCCACGAGCAGTACTTC. Translation: CASTEGGHEQYF.

Only one count was recorded for this clone. The CDR3 reads CASSMDSTEAFF. The CDR3 DNA reads TGCGCCAGCAGCATGGATAGCACTGAAGCTTTCTTT. The gene calls are TRBV5-1 and TRBJ1-1; D gene unclear. The CDR3 totals 12 residues. Per germline, CDR1 SGHRS and CDR2 YFSETQ. V dropped 4 bases and J dropped 4 bases, with 8 bases sitting between them.

The chain carries TRBV5-1 and TRBJ1-2, with D maybe TRBD1 (6 bases). V was shortened by 0 bases and J by 8 bases, with 14 bases between the two germline ends. Germline CDR1 and CDR2: SGHRS and YFSETQ. The CDR3 is made up of 14 amino acids. This CDR3 is CASSLGTGTMGYTF. DNA for the CDR3: TGCGCCAGCAGCTTGGGAACAGGGACCATGGGCTACACCTTC.

The CDR3 DNA is TGTGCCCAGCCCTTGGGCGTTAGGACTGAAGCTTTCTTT. It yields the protein CAQPLGVRTEAFF. This chain uses TRBV19 with TRBJ1-1; no definite D call. This CDR3 has 13 residues. CDR1 and CDR2 from the germline V gene are LNHDA and SQIVND (reference sequence). V was cut by 11 bases and J by 5 bases, with 18 bases left in between.

Here the CDR3 DNA reads TGTGCCAGTAGTCAGGGACAAAGCTCTGGGGCCAACGTCCTGACTTTC. It is translated as CASSQGQSSGANVLTF. J is TRBJ2-6 and V is TRBV19, with D perhaps matching TRBD1 (6 bases). Germline CDR1 and CDR2: LNHDA and SQIVND (reference sequence). Trimming cost V 5 bases and J 0 bases, with 11 bases left between them. The CDR3 runs 16 residues.

The chain recombines TRBV6-6 with TRBJ1-1; 8 nucleotides line up with TRBD1. CDR3 size: 13 residues. Per germline, CDR1 MNHNY and CDR2 SVGAGI (reference sequence). The junction had 8 bases not matched to a gene; V was cut back by 10 bases and J by 4 bases. The CDR3 nucleotides read TGTGCCACCCAGGACAGGGTGCGCACTGAAGCTTTCTTT. Protein sequence: CATQDRVRTEAFF.

The chain has TRBV15 and TRBJ2-3; 7 bases fit TRBD2. Per germline, CDR1 LNHNV and CDR2 YYDKDF (reference sequence). The CDR3 runs to 17 residues. V trimming: 0 bases; J trimming: 0 bases; junction bases outside the gene matches: 6. The CDR3 DNA reads TGTGCCACCAGCAGAGATTACGCGGGGGTGAGCACAGATACGCAGTATTTT. It specifies CATSRDYAGVSTDTQYF.

The V and J genes are TRBV6-5 and TRBJ1-6; a weak D match, TRBD1 (5 bases). The V gene lost 0 bases and the J gene lost 9 bases, with 15 bases spanning the gap. Germline V gene sequence: CDR1 MNHEY, CDR2 SVGAGI. The CDR3 contains 16 residues. The CDR3 region is CASSYSTQGRGSPLHF. The CDR3 DNA reads as TGTGCCAGCAGTTACTCAACGCAGGGAAGGGGTTCACCCCTCCACTTT.

The rearrangement links TRBV5-1 to TRBJ2-5; 14 bases map to TRBD2. Per the germline V gene, CDR1 is SGHRS and CDR2 is YFSETQ. With 4 bases clipped from V and 5 bases from J, the junction kept 13 bases outside the gene matches. CDR3 size: 18 residues. The DNA of the CDR3 is TGCGCCAGCAGCATAGGACTAGCGGGGGGCCCTGCCGAGGAGACCCAGTACTTC. It specifies CASSIGLAGGPAEETQYF. The full variable domain, completed using reference TRBV5-1 and TRBJ2-5, is KAGVTQTPRYLIKTRGQQVTLSCSPISGHRSVSWYQQTPGQGLQFLFEYFSETQRNKGNFPGRFSGRQFSNSRSEMNVSTLELGDSALYLCASSIGLAGGPAEETQYFGPGTRLLVL.